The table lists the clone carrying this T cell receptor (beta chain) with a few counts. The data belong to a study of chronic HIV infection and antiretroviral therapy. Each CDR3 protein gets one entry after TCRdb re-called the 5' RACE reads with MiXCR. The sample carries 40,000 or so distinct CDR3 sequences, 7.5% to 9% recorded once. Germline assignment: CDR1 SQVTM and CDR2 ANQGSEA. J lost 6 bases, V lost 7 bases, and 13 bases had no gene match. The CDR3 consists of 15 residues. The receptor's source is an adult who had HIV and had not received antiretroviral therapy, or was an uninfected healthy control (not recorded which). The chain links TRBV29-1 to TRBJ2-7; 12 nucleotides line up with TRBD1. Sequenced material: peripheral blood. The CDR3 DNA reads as TGCAGCGGAACCGGGACAGGGGGCGTTTTGGGCGAGCAGTACTTC. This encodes CSGTGTGGVLGEQYF.